The TCR beta chain under discussion was sequenced for a study of blood T cell repertoires in COVID-19. Study in general: The United States, Italy and Spain provided the acute and convalescent COVID-19 samples. The cDNA or gDNA used as material had been derived from T cells, B-cell-depleted T cells, or PBMCs.

Those enrolled in Seattle joined during active infection and were followed longitudinally afterward. V lost 4 bases to trimming and J lost 1 base, with 14 bases between them. CDR3 length: 15 residues. CDR1 is SGHRS, CDR2 YFSETQ, per germline. Per the original data handling: Amplification of reference gene primers provided the estimated nucleated cell counts. Only in-frame clones appear in the TCRdb table, and some are missing; sequencing was by immunoSEQ multiplex PCR. The V and J calls and clone size are taken from that table; D and trimming were inferred from the DNA. The sample gives 85,000 to 130,000 clones, roughly four fifths of which show up once; approximately 6.2% is in the top ten. This clone was detected a few times.

The clonotype comes from an elderly man with COVID-19, enrolled during active disease. Sequencing was carried out using peripheral blood. The rearrangement links TRBV5-1 to TRBJ1-1; D may be TRBD1 (6 bases). CDR3 residues: CASSQGRVGNTEAFF. The DNA for the CDR3 is TGCGCCAGCAGCCAGGGGAGGGTGGGGAACACTGAAGCTTTCTTT. The whole variable domain, remainder taken from reference TRBV5-1 and TRBJ1-1, is KAGVTQTPRYLIKTRGQQVTLSCSPISGHRSVSWYQQTPGQGLQFLFEYFSETQRNKGNFPGRFSGRQFSNSRSEMNVSTLELGDSALYLCASSQGRVGNTEAFFGQGTRLTVV.